A selection of T cell receptor beta chains follows, all from one sample in a study of blood T cell repertoires in COVID-19. Sequencing used immunoSEQ multiplex PCR; TCRdb keeps in-frame clones, though not all of them. The sample holds about 190,000 clones, about 83% seen once. The sequenced sample was peripheral blood. The receptors come from an older woman with active or convalescent COVID-19. Each CDR3 is given with its conserved first and last residue. A D gene is named only where the DNA matches it firmly. The size field is filled for only some rows; it gives once, few, many or a size class.

cdr3_length	j_call	v_call	d_call	clone_size	cdr3_aa	cdr3_nt
13	TRBJ2-7	TRBV5-5	TRBD1	.	CASRPGQVYEQYF	TGTGCCAGCAGGCCGGGACAGGTCTACGAGCAGTACTTC
16	TRBJ2-4	TRBV7-3	TRBD2	.	CASSPGLGLAKNIQYF	TGTGCCAGCAGCCCCGGACTAGGGCTAGCCAAAAACATTCAGTACTTC
16	TRBJ2-1	TRBV9	.	.	CASSPLLSGSHNEQFF	TGTGCCAGCAGCCCCTTGTTGTCGGGGTCCCACAATGAGCAGTTCTTC
15	TRBJ1-6	TRBV6-1	TRBD1	.	CASSEAGQLNSPLHF	TGTGCCAGCAGTGAGGCGGGACAGCTAAATTCACCCCTCCACTTT
17	TRBJ1-4	TRBV4-2	TRBD1	.	CASSQDRRQGASEKLFF	TGTGCCAGCAGCCAAGATCGCCGACAGGGGGCAAGTGAAAAACTGTTTTTT
12	TRBJ1-2	TRBV28	.	.	CASSSQGRGYTF	TGTGCCAGCAGTTCGCAGGGTAGAGGCTACACCTTC
12	TRBJ2-2	TRBV6-5	.	.	CASSSLTGELFF	TGTGCCAGCAGTTCCTTGACCGGGGAGCTGTTTTTT
15	TRBJ2-5	TRBV18	TRBD2	few	CASSLGTSGQRTQYF	TGTGCCAGCTCACTTGGGACTAGCGGGCAGAGGACCCAGTACTTC
13	TRBJ1-5	TRBV30	.	.	CAWSVSQNQPQHF	TGTGCCTGGAGTGTAAGTCAGAACCAGCCCCAGCATTTT
14	TRBJ2-1	TRBV15	.	once	CATSRDRGLNEQFF	TGTGCCACCAGCAGAGACAGAGGTTTGAATGAGCAGTTCTTC
18	TRBJ2-5	TRBV7-6	TRBD1	.	CASSASGGIVVGAETQYF	TGTGCCAGCAGCGCCTCAGGGGGCATCGTAGTAGGGGCAGAGACCCAGTACTTC
13	TRBJ1-5	TRBV10-2	.	.	CASSAHSNQPQHF	TGCGCCAGCAGTGCACACAGCAATCAGCCCCAGCATTTT
15	TRBJ1-1	TRBV5-1	.	.	CASSPGRGLGTEAFF	TGCGCCAGCAGCCCCGGGAGGGGCTTGGGCACTGAAGCTTTCTTT
14	TRBJ2-7	TRBV18	.	.	CASSPTSRAYEQYF	TGTGCCAGCTCACCAACTAGCCGAGCCTACGAGCAGTACTTC
11	TRBJ2-3	TRBV20-1	.	.	CSVPRSDTQYF	TGCAGTGTCCCGAGGTCAGATACGCAGTATTTT
13	TRBJ1-4	TRBV2	.	.	CASSEYFSEKLFF	TGTGCCAGCAGTGAATATTTCAGTGAAAAACTGTTTTTT
14	TRBJ1-5	TRBV5-4	.	.	CASSLEPGNQPQHF	TGTGCCAGCAGCTTGGAACCAGGCAATCAGCCCCAGCATTTT
16	TRBJ2-6	TRBV28	.	.	CASDEARASGANVLTF	TGTGCCAGCGATGAAGCCAGGGCCTCTGGGGCCAACGTCCTGACTTTC
15	TRBJ2-6	TRBV18	.	.	CASSPGLSGANVLTF	TGTGCCAGCTCACCGGGGCTCTCTGGGGCCAACGTCCTGACTTTC
15	TRBJ2-1	TRBV6-1	TRBD2	.	CASSEELAGGNEQFF	TGTGCCAGCAGTGAAGAACTAGCGGGAGGCAATGAGCAGTTCTTC
17	TRBJ2-1	TRBV19	TRBD2	.	CASSMSSLAGVTTEQFF	TGTGCCAGTAGTATGTCTTCACTAGCGGGAGTAACAACTGAGCAGTTCTTC
16	TRBJ2-1	TRBV7-3	TRBD2	.	CASSLMGGRSYNEQFF	TGTGCCAGCAGCCTAATGGGCGGGAGATCCTACAATGAGCAGTTCTTC
14	TRBJ1-2	TRBV7-2	.	few	CASSLGRGRYGYTF	TGTGCCAGCAGCTTAGGCAGGGGCCGGTATGGCTACACCTTC
15	TRBJ1-2	TRBV28	TRBD1	.	CATHNRDSRFYGYTF	TGTGCCACCCACAACCGGGACAGCAGATTCTATGGCTACACCTTC
14	TRBJ1-4	TRBV2	.	.	CASSEVRGDKKLFF	TGTGCCAGCAGTGAAGTGAGAGGCGATAAAAAACTGTTTTTT
13	TRBJ2-7	TRBV6-5	.	once	CASSYGGSYEQYF	TGTGCCAGCAGTTACGGCGGGTCCTACGAGCAGTACTTC
16	TRBJ2-3	TRBV28	.	.	CASSGASARATDTQYF	TGTGCCAGCAGTGGAGCTAGCGCCAGGGCGACAGATACGCAGTATTTT
15	TRBJ2-3	TRBV7-2	.	.	CASSVEALRTDTQYF	TGTGCCAGCAGCGTAGAAGCCTTACGCACAGATACGCAGTATTTT
18	TRBJ2-3	TRBV3-1/TRBV3-2	TRBD2	.	CASSPPLGAGGHTDTQYF	TGTGCCAGCAGCCCCCCTCTGGGGGCGGGAGGACACACAGATACGCAGTATTTT
17	TRBJ2-6	TRBV7-9	TRBD1	.	CASSLRQGSSGANVLTF	TGTGCCAGCAGCTTAAGACAGGGCAGCTCTGGGGCCAACGTCCTGACTTTC
15	TRBJ2-3	TRBV20-1	TRBD2	once	CSASRTSGTTDTQYF	TGCAGTGCTAGTCGGACTAGCGGCACCACAGATACGCAGTATTTT
16	TRBJ2-1	TRBV6-1	TRBD2	.	CASSEFSGSSYNEQFF	TGTGCCAGCAGTGAATTTAGCGGGAGCTCCTACAATGAGCAGTTCTTC
16	TRBJ2-1	TRBV5-1	TRBD2	.	CASSPTLAGVPNEQFF	TGCGCCAGCAGCCCGACTCTAGCGGGAGTTCCCAATGAGCAGTTCTTC
12	TRBJ2-7	TRBV29-1	.	.	CSVQGTPYEQYF	TGCAGCGTCCAGGGAACCCCCTACGAGCAGTACTTC
13	TRBJ2-2	TRBV3-1/TRBV3-2	.	.	CASSQRSAGELFF	TGTGCCAGCAGCCAGCGGTCGGCGGGGGAGCTGTTTTTT
13	TRBJ1-1	TRBV6-6	TRBD1	.	CASKRTGGTEAFF	TGTGCCAGCAAACGGACAGGGGGCACTGAAGCTTTCTTT
12	TRBJ1-1	TRBV30	.	.	CAWAGEGKGAFF	TGTGCCTGGGCGGGGGAGGGAAAGGGAGCTTTCTTT
16	TRBJ2-7	TRBV7-9	TRBD2	.	CASSLDHSGRAYEQYF	TGTGCCAGCAGCTTAGACCATAGCGGGAGGGCCTACGAGCAGTACTTC
13	TRBJ2-1	TRBV6-4	.	.	CASSRDFYNEQFF	TGTGCCAGCAGTCGGGACTTCTACAATGAGCAGTTCTTC
13	TRBJ2-5	TRBV28	.	.	CASRTPGSETQYF	TGTGCCAGCAGGACCCCGGGATCAGAGACCCAGTACTTC
14	TRBJ1-3	TRBV6-5	TRBD1	.	CASSYGDSRNTIYF	TGTGCCAGCAGTTACGGGGACAGCAGAAACACCATATATTTT